A selection of T cell receptor beta chains follows, all from one sample in a study of T cell responses to AZD1222 COVID-19 vaccine. Sequencing was performed with immunoSEQ multiplex PCR; in TCRdb, only in-frame clones are kept and a portion is missing. The sample holds roughly 80,000 clones, nearly 90% seen once. Sequenced material: peripheral blood, taken on day 0 of MenACWY control vaccination. The source of these receptors is an adult in good health. Each CDR3 is given with its conserved first and last residue. Fields, in order: V gene, clone size, J gene, D gene, CDR3 protein, CDR3 DNA. D genes are given only for firm matches. Rows may omit the clone size; those that give it use once, few, many or a size class.

>TRBV12-3/TRBV12-4|once|TRBJ2-2|-
CASSWAYTGELFF
TGTGCCAGCAGTTGGGCCTACACCGGGGAGCTGTTTTTT
>TRBV9|-|TRBJ2-2|-
CASSTRPTGELFF
TGTGCCAGCAGCACCCGTCCCACCGGGGAGCTGTTTTTT
>TRBV7-2|-|TRBJ1-2|TRBD1
CASSPWTGTGYTF
TGTGCCAGCAGCCCCTGGACAGGGACGGGCTACACCTTC
>TRBV30|-|TRBJ2-7|-
CAWTQRTLGGEQYF
TGTGCCTGGACCCAACGGACCTTAGGCGGCGAGCAGTACTTC
>TRBV7-9|-|TRBJ1-5|-
CASSLAGKNQPQHF
TGTGCCAGCAGCTTGGCAGGGAAGAATCAGCCCCAGCATTTT
>TRBV15|once|TRBJ1-1|-
CATSRTENTEAFF
TGTGCCACCAGCAGGACGGAGAACACTGAAGCTTTCTTT
>TRBV9|-|TRBJ2-5|-
CASSVPIRGARKTQYF
TGTGCCAGCAGCGTCCCCATCCGGGGAGCCCGAAAGACCCAGTACTTC
>TRBV10-3|-|TRBJ1-2|-
CAIRGVTLNYGYTF
TGTGCCATAAGGGGGGTGACCCTGAACTATGGCTACACCTTC
>TRBV2|-|TRBJ2-1|TRBD2
CASSPRGRLAGGPQFF
TGTGCCAGCAGTCCCCGGGGACGACTAGCGGGGGGTCCGCAGTTCTTC
>TRBV28|-|TRBJ1-4|-
CASSLIRGEKLFF
TGTGCCAGCAGTTTGATCCGGGGTGAAAAACTGTTTTTT
>TRBV21-1|-|TRBJ1-5|-
CASSNCLHDNQPQHF
TGTGCCAGCAGCAATTGTCTACACGACAATCAGCCCCAGCATTTT
>TRBV6-1|few|TRBJ1-5|-
CASSEVDWLQHF
TGTGCCAGCAGTGAAGTTGATTGGCTCCAGCATTTT
>TRBV5-4|-|TRBJ2-7|-
CASSLDGTRSSYEQYF
TGTGCCAGCAGCTTGGATGGTACAAGGAGCTCCTACGAGCAGTACTTC
>TRBV28|once|TRBJ1-1|TRBD1
CASSDYRGSMNTEAFF
TGTGCCAGCAGTGACTACAGGGGGAGTATGAACACTGAAGCTTTCTTT
>TRBV11-3|-|TRBJ2-3|-
CASSLREGASTDTQYF
TGTGCCAGCAGCTTACGGGAGGGGGCGAGCACAGATACGCAGTATTTT
>TRBV28|-|TRBJ1-1|-
CASSLTGMNTEAFF
TGTGCCAGCAGTTTAACAGGAATGAACACTGAAGCTTTCTTT
>TRBV11-1|-|TRBJ1-3|TRBD1
CASSFGTGSGNTIYF
TGTGCCAGCAGCTTTGGGACAGGCTCTGGAAACACCATATATTTT
>TRBV4-1|-|TRBJ1-2|-
CASSPGVTGNYYGYTF
TGCGCCAGCAGCCCAGGAGTCACAGGGAACTACTATGGCTACACCTTC
>TRBV5-1|-|TRBJ2-2|-
CASSYGGTNTGELFF
TGCGCCAGCAGCTATGGGGGAACTAACACCGGGGAGCTGTTTTTT
>TRBV19|few|TRBJ1-1|-
CASSTQGMNTEAFF
TGTGCCAGTAGTACTCAGGGCATGAACACTGAAGCTTTCTTT
>TRBV30|-|TRBJ1-1|-
CAWSKGEVTEAFF
TGTGCCTGGAGTAAGGGAGAGGTCACTGAAGCTTTCTTT
>TRBV7-2|-|TRBJ1-5|TRBD1
CASSLKGAGQPQHF
TGTGCCAGCAGCTTAAAGGGGGCCGGTCAGCCCCAGCATTTT
>TRBV19|-|TRBJ2-1|TRBD2
CASRRLGASGANNEQFF
TGTGCCAGTAGGCGCCTCGGGGCTAGCGGGGCTAACAATGAGCAGTTCTTC
>TRBV18|-|TRBJ2-1|-
CASSPRTVDEQFF
TGTGCCAGCTCACCACGTACAGTCGATGAGCAGTTCTTC
>TRBV3-1/TRBV3-2|-|TRBJ1-3|TRBD1
CASSQYEGQIYF
TGTGCCAGCAGCCAGTATGAGGGACAGATATATTTT
>TRBV3-1/TRBV3-2|-|TRBJ1-5|TRBD1
CASSPTPGGQNNQPQHF
TGTGCCAGCAGCCCGACCCCAGGGGGCCAGAACAATCAGCCCCAGCATTTT
>TRBV7-2|once|TRBJ1-2|-
CASSSLTKNYGYTF
TGTGCCAGCAGCTCCCTCACAAAGAACTATGGCTACACCTTC
>TRBV30|-|TRBJ1-5|-
CAWSVGQGQQPQHF
TGTGCCTGGAGTGTGGGGCAGGGGCAGCAGCCCCAGCATTTT
>TRBV19|-|TRBJ1-1|TRBD1
CASSPRRQGTEAFF
TGTGCCAGTAGTCCTCGAAGACAGGGGACTGAAGCTTTCTTT